One and the same sample provided the 18 T cell receptor beta chains below, sequenced in a study of T-cell memory formation after mild COVID-19. TCRdb processed the 5' RACE reads anew with MiXCR; each CDR3 protein has one entry. The table records fewer than 150,000 distinct CDR3 sequences, around 15% of them present only once. Sample: PBMCs or a T cell subset sorted from them (not recorded which). Receptors originate from a man aged 18 to 30 who had mild COVID-19 (a few samples of this study predate the infection). Cell type and time point are not known.

This chain links TRBV27 with TRBJ1-6, with TRBD1 as a possible D gene (5 bases). In germline, CDR1 is MNHEY, CDR2 SMNVEV (reference sequence). The CDR3 contains 15 residues. Trimming took off 2 bases at V and 4 bases at J, with 9 bases between the two ends. The CDR3 DNA sequence: TGTGCCAGCAGTTTAACGGGACCTTATAATTCACCCCTCCACTTT. This gives the protein CASSLTGPYNSPLHF.

The chain links TRBV29-1 to TRBJ1-6; TRBD1 might be the D (6 bases). CDR3 size: 15 residues. V was pared by 6 bases and J by 8 bases, with 20 bases between. Germline CDR1 reads SQVTM; CDR2 reads ANQGSEA. CDR3 nucleotide sequence: TGCAGCGTAACCCTCAATGGGGGGCAGGATTCACCCCTCCACTTT. It specifies CSVTLNGGQDSPLHF.

The rearrangement joins TRBV5-1 to TRBJ2-2, with TRBD1 matching 9 bases. V lost 6 bases, J lost 3 bases, and 3 bases stayed unmatched. The CDR3 has 14 residues. In germline, CDR1 is SGHRS, CDR2 YFSETQ. Written as DNA, the CDR3 is TGCGCCAGCACGGGACAGGGACACACCGGGGAGCTGTTTTTT. It translates to CASTGQGHTGELFF.

The chain combines TRBV19 with TRBJ1-1; D gene ambiguous. Germline V gene lookup returns CDR1 LNHDA and CDR2 SQIVND (reference sequence). V gave up 4 bases and J gave up 4 bases, with 13 bases separating them. The CDR3 runs to 14 residues. CDR3 in DNA: TGTGCCAGTAGTACTTTCAGTTTGGGCACTGAAGCTTTCTTT. Translating gives CASSTFSLGTEAFF.

This clonotype turned up a few times. J is TRBJ1-2 and V is TRBV7-2; no definite D call. Germline V gives CDR1 SGHTA, CDR2 FQGNSA. V lost 5 bases and J lost 5, with 18 bases in between. The CDR3 extends over 15 amino acids. CDR3 protein: CASSDAQGPGYGYTF. The CDR3 region has the DNA TGTGCCAGCAGCGACGCCCAAGGCCCCGGGTATGGCTACACCTTC.

J is TRBJ1-5 and V is TRBV6-5; D is uncertain. Per germline, CDR1 MNHEY and CDR2 SVGAGI. V gave up 6 bases and J gave up 2 bases, with 17 bases separating them. This CDR3 has 16 amino acids. CDR3 sequence reads: CASSSGPMLGNQPQHF. CDR3 bases: TGTGCCAGCAGCTCAGGCCCCATGCTAGGCAATCAGCCCCAGCATTTT.

The V gene is TRBV5-1, the J gene TRBJ1-2; TRBD1 matches 8 bases. Per germline, CDR1 SGHRS and CDR2 YFSETQ. Unmatched junction bases numbered 8, after V lost 0 bases and J lost 7 bases. CDR3 length: 15 residues. Here the CDR3 DNA reads TGCGCCAGCAGCTTGGCAGTAATGGACAGGGCTGGCTACACCTTC. Its translation: CASSLAVMDRAGYTF.

This clonotype was counted many times. The CDR3 loop reads CASSLQGTDTQYF. CDR3 sequence (DNA): TGTGCCAGCAGCTTACAGGGCACAGATACGCAGTATTTT. The V and J genes are TRBV7-8 and TRBJ2-3; D not resolved. Germline V gives CDR1 SGHVS, CDR2 FQNEAQ. The V gene lost 2 bases and the J gene lost 1 base, with 4 bases spanning the gap. There are 13 residues in the CDR3.

The sample holds a few counts of this clonotype. The chain uses TRBV12-3 or TRBV12-4 and TRBJ1-1; tentative D call: TRBD1 (5 bases). Trimming shortened V by 1 base and J by 4 bases, and 10 bases separated the two germline ends. This CDR3 comprises 14 residues. This CDR3 is CASSLGGAGTEAFF. For the CDR3, the DNA is TGTGCCAGCAGTTTAGGTGGGGCAGGCACTGAAGCTTTCTTT.

This sequence joins TRBV6-1 and TRBJ1-3; D gene ambiguous. CDR3 size: 12 residues. In germline, CDR1 is MNHNS, CDR2 SASEGT. The V gene lost 7 bases and the J gene lost 6 bases, with 10 bases spanning the gap. The CDR3 is CASTRLLNTIYF. The DNA of the CDR3 is TGTGCCAGCACTCGACTCCTAAACACCATATATTTT.

This chain joins TRBV20-1 and TRBJ2-5; D call uncertain. Germline CDR1 DFQATT, CDR2 SNEGSKA (reference sequence). There are 12 residues in the CDR3. Trimming left V 1 base short and J 5 bases short, with 8 bases between. CDR3 in DNA: TGCAGTGCTAGAGCAGTTTCCGAGACCCAGTACTTC. The encoded protein is CSARAVSETQYF.

V is TRBV5-1 and J is TRBJ2-3; 11 nucleotides match TRBD1. After removal of 4 bases from V and 4 bases from J, the junction contained 5 bases not matched to a gene. The CDR3 spans 15 residues. CDR1 SGHRS and CDR2 YFSETQ come from the germline V gene. CDR3 region: CASSDRTGGPDTQYF. The CDR3 nucleotides are TGCGCCAGCAGCGATCGGACAGGGGGCCCAGATACGCAGTATTTT.

This clonotype was seen a few times. The chain joins TRBV5-1 to TRBJ2-1; D perhaps matches TRBD2 (6 bases). Germline-derived CDR1 and CDR2 are SGHRS and YFSETQ. The ends were cut back, 4 bases at V and 4 bases at J, with 18 bases in the middle. The CDR3 runs to 16 residues. For the CDR3, the DNA is TGCGCCAGCAGCCCTTCTCCTAGCGCAGGATACAATGAGCAGTTCTTC. The encoded protein is CASSPSPSAGYNEQFF.

This clonotype was detected many times. The gene calls are TRBV7-2 and TRBJ2-3; D gene unclear. The CDR3 has 13 residues. From germline, CDR1 is SGHTA and CDR2 FQGNSA. V was trimmed by 5 bases and J by 2 bases, leaving 8 bases between them. CDR3 amino acids: CASSPYTTDTQYF. CDR3 DNA sequence: TGTGCCAGCAGCCCCTACACCACAGATACGCAGTATTTT.

V and J are TRBV20-1 and TRBJ2-4; the match to TRBD2 covers 7 bases. The J segment lost 5 bases and the V segment lost 3 bases, leaving 7 bases of the junction unmatched. Germline lookup yields CDR1 DFQATT and CDR2 SNEGSKA (reference sequence). This CDR3 is built from 14 residues. CDR3 residues: CSASKRGLQNIQYF. CDR3 in DNA: TGCAGTGCTAGTAAGCGGGGTTTACAAAACATTCAGTACTTC.

CDR3 sequence (DNA): TGTGCCAGCAGTAGGACTAGCGGGGGGGCGGAGACCCAGTACTTC. It encodes CASSRTSGGAETQYF. J is TRBJ2-5 and V is TRBV12-3 or TRBV12-4, with 15 bases aligning to TRBD2. V trimming: 5 bases; J trimming: 5 bases; junction bases outside the gene matches: 3. The CDR3 covers 15 residues.

The rearrangement joins TRBV5-6 to TRBJ2-2; a possible D gene is TRBD2 (6 bases). The V end was cut by 5 bases, the J end by 6 bases, with 23 bases between. The CDR3 is made up of 17 amino acids. CDR1 SGHDT and CDR2 YYEEEE come from the germline V gene. In DNA form, the CDR3 reads TGTGCCAGCAGTCGCTATAATGGAGGGAGTTTCGCCGGGGAGCTGTTTTTT. Residues: CASSRYNGGSFAGELFF.

This sequence joins TRBV7-2 and TRBJ2-1; possible D gene TRBD1, 6 bases. The CDR3 is made up of 13 amino acids. The germline V and J ends were trimmed by 4 bases and 9 bases, with 13 bases remaining between them. The germline CDR1 and CDR2 sequences are SGHTA and FQGNSA. This chain's CDR3 is CASSWTADIEQFF. The CDR3 bases are TGTGCCAGCAGCTGGACAGCCGATATTGAGCAGTTCTTC.